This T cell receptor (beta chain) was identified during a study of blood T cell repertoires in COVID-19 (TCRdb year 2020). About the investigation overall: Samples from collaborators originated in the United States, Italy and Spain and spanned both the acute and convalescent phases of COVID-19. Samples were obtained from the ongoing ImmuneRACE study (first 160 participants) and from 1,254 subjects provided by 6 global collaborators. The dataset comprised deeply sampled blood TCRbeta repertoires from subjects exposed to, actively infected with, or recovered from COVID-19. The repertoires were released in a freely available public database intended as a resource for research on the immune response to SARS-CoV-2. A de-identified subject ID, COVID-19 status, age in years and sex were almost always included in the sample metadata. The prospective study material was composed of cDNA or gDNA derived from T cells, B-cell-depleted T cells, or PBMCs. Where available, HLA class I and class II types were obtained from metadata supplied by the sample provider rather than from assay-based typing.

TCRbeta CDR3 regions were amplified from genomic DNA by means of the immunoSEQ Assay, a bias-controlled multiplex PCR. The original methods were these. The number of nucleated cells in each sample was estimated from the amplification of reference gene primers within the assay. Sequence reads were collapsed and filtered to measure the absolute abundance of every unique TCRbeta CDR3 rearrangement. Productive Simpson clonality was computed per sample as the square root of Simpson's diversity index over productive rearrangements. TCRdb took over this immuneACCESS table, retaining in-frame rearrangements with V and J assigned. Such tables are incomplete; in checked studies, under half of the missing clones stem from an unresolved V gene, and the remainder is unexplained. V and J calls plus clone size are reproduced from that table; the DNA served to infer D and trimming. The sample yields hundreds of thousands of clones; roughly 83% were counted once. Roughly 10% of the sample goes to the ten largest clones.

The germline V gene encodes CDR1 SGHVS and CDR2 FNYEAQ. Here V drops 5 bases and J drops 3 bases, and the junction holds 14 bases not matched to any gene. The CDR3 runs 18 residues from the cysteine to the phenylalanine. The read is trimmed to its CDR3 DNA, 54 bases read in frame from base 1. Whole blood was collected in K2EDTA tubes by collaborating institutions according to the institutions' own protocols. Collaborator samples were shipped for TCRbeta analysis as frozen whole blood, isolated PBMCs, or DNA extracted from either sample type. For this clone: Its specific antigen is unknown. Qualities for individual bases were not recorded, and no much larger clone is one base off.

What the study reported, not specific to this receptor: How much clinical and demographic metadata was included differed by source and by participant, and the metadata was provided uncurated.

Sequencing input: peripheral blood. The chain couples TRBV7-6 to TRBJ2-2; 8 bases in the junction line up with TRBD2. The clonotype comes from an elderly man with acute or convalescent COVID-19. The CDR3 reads CASSLFLRAGDDTGELFF. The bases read TGTGCCAGCAGCCTCTTCCTCCGAGCGGGGGACGACACCGGGGAGCTGTTTTTT.